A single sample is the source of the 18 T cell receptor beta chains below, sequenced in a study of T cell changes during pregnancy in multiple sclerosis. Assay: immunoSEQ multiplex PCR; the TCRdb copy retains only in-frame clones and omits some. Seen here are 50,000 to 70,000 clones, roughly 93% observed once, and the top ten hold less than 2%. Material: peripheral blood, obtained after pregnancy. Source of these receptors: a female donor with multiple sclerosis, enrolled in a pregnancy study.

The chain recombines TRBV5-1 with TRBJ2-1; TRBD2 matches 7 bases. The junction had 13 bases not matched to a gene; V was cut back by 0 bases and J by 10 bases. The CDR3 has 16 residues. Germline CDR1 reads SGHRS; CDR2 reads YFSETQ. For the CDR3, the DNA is TGCGCCAGCAGCTTGGCCGTAGCGGGTGCCTTAGGGGAGCAGTTCTTC. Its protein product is CASSLAVAGALGEQFF.

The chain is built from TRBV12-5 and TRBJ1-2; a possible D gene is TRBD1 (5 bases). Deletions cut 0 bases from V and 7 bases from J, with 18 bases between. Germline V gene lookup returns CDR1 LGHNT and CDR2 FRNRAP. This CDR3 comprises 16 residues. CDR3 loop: CASGLVLNGGAAGYTF. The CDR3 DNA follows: TGTGCTAGTGGTTTGGTACTCAATGGAGGGGCGGCTGGCTACACCTTC.

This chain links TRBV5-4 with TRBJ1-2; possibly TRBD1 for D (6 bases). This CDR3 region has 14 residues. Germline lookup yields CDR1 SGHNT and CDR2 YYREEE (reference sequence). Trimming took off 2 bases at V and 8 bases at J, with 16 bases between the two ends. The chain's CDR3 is CASSLIQGQQGYTF. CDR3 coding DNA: TGTGCCAGCAGCTTAATACAGGGTCAACAGGGCTACACCTTC.

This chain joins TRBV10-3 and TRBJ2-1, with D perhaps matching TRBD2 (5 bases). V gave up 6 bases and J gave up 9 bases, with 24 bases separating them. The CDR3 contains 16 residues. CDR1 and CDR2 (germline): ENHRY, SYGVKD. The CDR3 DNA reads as TGTGCCATCAGCGACACGTTGTTCAGCGGAGGAGTTGAGCAGTTCTTC. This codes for CAISDTLFSGGVEQFF.

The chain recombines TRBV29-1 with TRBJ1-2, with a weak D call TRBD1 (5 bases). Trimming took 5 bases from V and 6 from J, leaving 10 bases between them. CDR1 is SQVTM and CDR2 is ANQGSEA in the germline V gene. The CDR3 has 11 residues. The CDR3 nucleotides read TGCAGCGTTCCCACAGGTCATGGCTACACCTTC. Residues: CSVPTGHGYTF.

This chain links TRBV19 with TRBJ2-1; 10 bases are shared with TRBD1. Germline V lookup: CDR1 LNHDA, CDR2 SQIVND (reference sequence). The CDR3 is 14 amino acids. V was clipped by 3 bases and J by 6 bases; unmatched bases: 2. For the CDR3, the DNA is TGTGCCAGTAGTATGGGACAGGGGATCAATGAGCAGTTCTTC. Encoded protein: CASSMGQGINEQFF. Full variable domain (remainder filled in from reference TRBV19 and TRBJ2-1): DGGITQSPKYLFRKEGQNVTLSCEQNLNHDAMYWYRQDPGQGLRLIYYSQIVNDFQKGDIAEGYSVSREKKESFPLTVTSAQKNPTAFYLCASSMGQGINEQFFGPGTRLTVL.

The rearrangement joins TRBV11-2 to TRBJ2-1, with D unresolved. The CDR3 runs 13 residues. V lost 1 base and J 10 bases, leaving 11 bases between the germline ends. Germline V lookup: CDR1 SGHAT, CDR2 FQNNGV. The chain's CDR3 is CASSLGHPEEQFF. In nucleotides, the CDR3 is TGTGCCAGCAGCTTAGGTCATCCCGAGGAGCAGTTCTTC. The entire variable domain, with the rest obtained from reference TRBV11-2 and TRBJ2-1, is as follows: EAGVAQSPRYKIIEKRQSVAFWCNPISGHATLYWYQQILGQGPKLLIQFQNNGVVDDSQLPKDRFSAERLKGVDSTLKIQPAKLEDSAVYLCASSLGHPEEQFFGPGTRLTVL.

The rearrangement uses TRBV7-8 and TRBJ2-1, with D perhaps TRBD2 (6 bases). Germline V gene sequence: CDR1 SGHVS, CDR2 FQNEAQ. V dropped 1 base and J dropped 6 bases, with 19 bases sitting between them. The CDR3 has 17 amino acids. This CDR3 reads CASSLGVRGTSLNEQFF. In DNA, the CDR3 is TGTGCCAGCAGCTTAGGTGTTCGGGGGACTTCCCTCAATGAGCAGTTCTTC.

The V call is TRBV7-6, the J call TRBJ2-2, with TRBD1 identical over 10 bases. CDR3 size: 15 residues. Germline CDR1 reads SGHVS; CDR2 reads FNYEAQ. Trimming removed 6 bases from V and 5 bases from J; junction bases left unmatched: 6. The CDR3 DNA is TGTGCCAGCAGTCAACCGGGACAGGGGACCGGGGAGCTGTTTTTT. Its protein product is CASSQPGQGTGELFF.

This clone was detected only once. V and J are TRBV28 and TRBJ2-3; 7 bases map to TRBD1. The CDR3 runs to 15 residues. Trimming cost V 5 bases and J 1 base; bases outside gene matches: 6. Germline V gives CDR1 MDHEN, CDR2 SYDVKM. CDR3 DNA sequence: TGTGCCAGCAGTCCCCGGGACAGCGGCACAGATACGCAGTATTTT. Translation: CASSPRDSGTDTQYF.

This CDR3 is CASSLGTGLSGRDTQYF. CDR3 DNA: TGTGCCAGCAGCTTAGGGACAGGGTTGAGCGGCCGAGATACGCAGTATTTT. This chain connects TRBV5-8 to TRBJ2-3; 9 nucleotides align to TRBD1. The CDR3 contains 17 residues. V shed 2 bases and J 5 bases; nucleotides not matched to a gene: 12. Germline V gene lookup returns CDR1 SGHTS and CDR2 YDEGEE.

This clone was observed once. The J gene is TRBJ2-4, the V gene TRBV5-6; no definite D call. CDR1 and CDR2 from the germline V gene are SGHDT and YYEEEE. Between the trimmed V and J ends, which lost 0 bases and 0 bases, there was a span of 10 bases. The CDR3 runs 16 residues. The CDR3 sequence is CASSLGLARAKNIQYF. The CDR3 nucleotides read TGTGCCAGCAGCTTGGGGCTGGCTCGAGCCAAAAACATTCAGTACTTC.

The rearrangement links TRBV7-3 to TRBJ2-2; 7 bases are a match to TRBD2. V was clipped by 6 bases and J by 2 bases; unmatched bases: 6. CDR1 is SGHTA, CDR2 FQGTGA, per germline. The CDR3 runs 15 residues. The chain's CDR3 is CASRPGGGNTGELFF. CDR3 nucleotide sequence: TGTGCCAGCAGGCCCGGCGGGGGAAACACCGGGGAGCTGTTTTTT.

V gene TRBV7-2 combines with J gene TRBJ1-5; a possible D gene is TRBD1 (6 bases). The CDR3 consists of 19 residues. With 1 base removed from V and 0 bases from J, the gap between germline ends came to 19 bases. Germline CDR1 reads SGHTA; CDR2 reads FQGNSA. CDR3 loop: CASSLVGARSYDSNQPQHF. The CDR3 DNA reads TGTGCCAGCAGCTTAGTGGGGGCCCGGTCATATGATAGCAATCAGCCCCAGCATTTT.

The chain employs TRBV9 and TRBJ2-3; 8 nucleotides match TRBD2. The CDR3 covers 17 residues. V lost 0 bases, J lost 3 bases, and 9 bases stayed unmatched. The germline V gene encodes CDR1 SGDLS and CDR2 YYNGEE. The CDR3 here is CASSVVASGSGTDTQYF. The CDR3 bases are TGTGCCAGCAGCGTAGTGGCCAGCGGGAGTGGGACAGATACGCAGTATTTT.

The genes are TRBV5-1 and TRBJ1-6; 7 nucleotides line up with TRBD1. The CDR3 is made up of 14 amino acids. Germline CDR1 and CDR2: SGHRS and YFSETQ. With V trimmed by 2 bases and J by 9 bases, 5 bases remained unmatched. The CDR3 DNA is TGCGCCAGCAGCTTAGACAGGGTAACTTCACCCCTCCACTTT. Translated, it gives CASSLDRVTSPLHF.

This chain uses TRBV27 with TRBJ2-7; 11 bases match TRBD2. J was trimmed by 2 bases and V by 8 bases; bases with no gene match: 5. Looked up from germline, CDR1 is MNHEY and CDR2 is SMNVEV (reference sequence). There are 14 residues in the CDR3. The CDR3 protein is CASGLAGGPYEQYF. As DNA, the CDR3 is TGTGCCAGCGGATTAGCGGGAGGGCCCTACGAGCAGTACTTC.

CDR3 sequence (DNA): TGTGCCAGCAGCTTAAGTGGGGGGGCTCTGGAGACCCAGTACTTC. Protein: CASSLSGGALETQYF. J is TRBJ2-5 and V is TRBV7-3, with D possibly TRBD2 on 7 matching bases. V was shortened by 1 base and J by 5 bases, with 14 bases between the two germline ends. This CDR3 has 15 amino acids. Per the germline V gene, CDR1 is SGHTA and CDR2 is FQGTGA.